This T cell receptor (beta chain) was found in a study of shared clonotypes between healthy human individuals. V lost 3 bases, J lost 0 bases, and 6 bases lay in between. CDR3 length equals 15 residues. From germline, CDR1 is LNHDA and CDR2 SQIVND (reference sequence). The table came from immunoSEQ multiplex PCR; TCRdb's copy has only in-frame clones and leaves some out. The data contain fewer than 2.5 million clones, under 95% of them singletons. This TCR was recovered from a man between 18 and 35 years old in good health. Some clones in this sample may be carry-over from other donors' samples. Sequencing was done on a sample of naive CD4+ T cells from PBMCs. The subset is: CD45RA+ positively selected. The gene calls are TRBV19 and TRBJ2-6; D is perhaps TRBD1 (5 bases). The DNA of the CDR3 is TGTGCCAGTAGTATGACAGACTCTGGGGCCAACGTCCTGACTTTC. Translated, it gives CASSMTDSGANVLTF.